Listed below are T cell receptor beta chains from one sample, sequenced in a study of blood T cell repertoires in COVID-19. Assay used: immunoSEQ multiplex PCR; TCRdb lists only in-frame clones, some missing. The table includes roughly 240,000 clones, 90% detected once. Sequenced input: PBMCs or T cells enriched from blood (not recorded which). The receptors shown here come from a middle-aged man who had been exposed to COVID-19. CDR3s include the opening cysteine and the closing phenylalanine or tryptophan. A D gene is named only where the DNA matches it firmly. Some rows have no size entry. The others give once, few or many, or a class for an expanded clone.

TRBD2	TRBV28	NA	TRBJ2-3	TGTGCCAGCAGTTACCTAGCGGGGGGAAGCACAGATACGCAGTATTTT	CASSYLAGGSTDTQYF
NA	TRBV24-1	once	TRBJ2-3	TGTGCCACCAGCGGGGGTGCGGGGGCGGGAGATACGCAGTATTTT	CATSGGAGAGDTQYF
TRBD2	TRBV28	NA	TRBJ2-2	TGTGCCAGCAGTTTGGGACTAGCGGGAGTTTGGGTTACACCGGCGACCGGGGAGCTGTTTTTT	CASSLGLAGVWVTPATGELFF
TRBD2	TRBV24-1	NA	TRBJ2-3	TGTGCCACCAGTGACCCCGGGACTAACACAGATACGCAGTATTTT	CATSDPGTNTDTQYF
TRBD1	TRBV10-3	NA	TRBJ2-7	TGTGCCATCAGTGTCGGGACAGGATTCTCCTACGAGCAGTACTTC	CAISVGTGFSYEQYF
NA	TRBV19	NA	TRBJ2-7	TGTGCCAGTAGTATCTTTCAGGGAAGTTTGCTCGAGCAGTACTTC	CASSIFQGSLLEQYF
NA	TRBV5-1	NA	TRBJ2-5	TGCGCCAGCAACCAGGAGGGGGCGGAGACCCAGTACTTC	CASNQEGAETQYF
NA	TRBV6-5	NA	TRBJ1-6	TGTGCCAGCAGTTACTCGGGCAGCCTTAATTCACCCCTCCACTTT	CASSYSGSLNSPLHF
TRBD2	TRBV7-6	NA	TRBJ2-7	TGTGCCAGCAGCTCCCCCGCGGGGGGGCGTTCCTACGAGCAGTACTTC	CASSSPAGGRSYEQYF
TRBD1	TRBV28	NA	TRBJ1-4	TGTGCCAGCAGCCTCACCGGCAGGGGGCTAGAAAAACTGTTTTTT	CASSLTGRGLEKLFF
TRBD2	TRBV5-1	NA	TRBJ2-3	TGCGCCACCTCGACTAGCGGGAGCACAGATACGCAGTATTTT	CATSTSGSTDTQYF
NA	TRBV28	NA	TRBJ2-3	TGTGCCAGCAGTTTATCAGGGACAGATACGCAGTATTTT	CASSLSGTDTQYF
NA	TRBV9	once	TRBJ1-2	TGTGCCAGCAGCGTAGACTCTAACTATGGCTACACCTTC	CASSVDSNYGYTF
NA	TRBV4-1	NA	TRBJ1-6	TGCGCCAGCAGCCAAACAGGAAGCAATTCACCCCTCCACTTT	CASSQTGSNSPLHF
NA	TRBV29-1	NA	TRBJ2-2	TGCAGCGTGGGAGACAGGCGAAACACCGGGGAGCTGTTTTTT	CSVGDRRNTGELFF
TRBD2	TRBV11-3	NA	TRBJ2-1	TGTGCCAGCCAGCAACAACGAGGCGGGGGTCACTACAATGAGCAGTTCTTC	CASQQQRGGGHYNEQFF
NA	TRBV5-1	few	TRBJ2-1	TGCGCCAGCAGCCCAAAAGCCGGGACATCGTCCTACAATGAGCAGTTCTTC	CASSPKAGTSSYNEQFF
NA	TRBV5-4	NA	TRBJ1-5	TGTGCCAGCAGCTTAACGCCGGGGGGCAATCAGCCCCAGCATTTT	CASSLTPGGNQPQHF